These T cell receptor beta chains were read from a single sample in a study of control samples from healthy donors and cancer patients. The repertoire was sequenced with immunoSEQ multiplex PCR; TCRdb's copy has only in-frame clones and lacks some. The table lists approximately 160,000 clones, 80% to 95% of them singletons. The sample comprised blood. These receptors were collected from a woman aged 25 to 39 in good health. Each CDR3 is given without its conserved first and last residue. The order of the fields is V gene, clone size, CDR3 protein. Rows may omit the clone size; those that give it use once, few, many or a size class.

V: TRBV7-9
size: .
CDR3: ASSLPIPGQNTGELF

V: TRBV15
size: once
CDR3: ATSRDKAGGPAGELF

V: TRBV2
size: .
CDR3: ASKFDRNNEQF

V: TRBV9
size: .
CDR3: ASSVATGVGETQY

V: TRBV28
size: .
CDR3: ASSTRLAGSPRSYNEQF

V: TRBV10-1
size: .
CDR3: ASSDGLGDTEAF

V: TRBV12-5
size: .
CDR3: ASDGFGDGTDGPGAF

V: TRBV3-1/TRBV3-2
size: once
CDR3: ASSQGTDTEAF

V: TRBV7-2
size: .
CDR3: ASSLRLAGSNEQF

V: TRBV15
size: .
CDR3: ATSSGSLRFYEQY

V: TRBV6-5
size: .
CDR3: ASSLTGASTDTQY

V: TRBV25-1
size: .
CDR3: ASGQDTEAF

V: TRBV6-1
size: .
CDR3: ASSEGGDTGELF

V: TRBV7-9
size: .
CDR3: ASSLGSADTQY

V: TRBV7-9
size: .
CDR3: ASSLLTSGLYNEQF

V: TRBV18
size: .
CDR3: ASSPPDPYEQY

V: TRBV12-3/TRBV12-4
size: .
CDR3: ASRRSGELF

V: TRBV12-3/TRBV12-4
size: .
CDR3: ASSLAENYGYT

V: TRBV24-1
size: .
CDR3: ATSAAGTGNSPLH

V: TRBV28
size: once
CDR3: ASSLELGLAGPQH

V: TRBV4-1
size: .
CDR3: ASSQVQALYGYT

V: TRBV5-5
size: .
CDR3: ASSPGQMQAYEQY

V: TRBV2
size: .
CDR3: ASSEGRVGTGELF

V: TRBV19
size: .
CDR3: ASSSPYLNEQY

V: TRBV2
size: .
CDR3: ASSVEQDSPLH

V: TRBV15
size: .
CDR3: ATTRGGDTEAF

V: TRBV2
size: .
CDR3: ASRPTSGSPDEQF

V: TRBV30
size: few
CDR3: AWSVGLYEQY

V: TRBV15
size: .
CDR3: ATSRVRAAGTSGASTDTQY

V: TRBV2
size: .
CDR3: ASSEPASGRAGELF

V: TRBV5-8
size: .
CDR3: ASSFLQGAYEQY

V: TRBV24-1
size: .
CDR3: ATSDLTNEKLF

V: TRBV28
size: .
CDR3: ASRTGNGGEKLF

V: TRBV29-1
size: .
CDR3: SVEAPKGSVYNEQF

V: TRBV29-1
size: .
CDR3: SVLSGKGYNEQF

V: TRBV2
size: .
CDR3: ASTPSSYNSPLH

V: TRBV5-1
size: .
CDR3: ASSPDQETQY

V: TRBV12-3/TRBV12-4
size: .
CDR3: ASRTGIYNEQF

V: TRBV6-6
size: .
CDR3: ASSYSSPSQAF

V: TRBV10-3
size: .
CDR3: AIPHINYGYT

V: TRBV7-9
size: once
CDR3: ASSYLLWTEDGYT

V: TRBV6-5
size: .
CDR3: ASSYSRGEGNTIY

V: TRBV2
size: few
CDR3: ASSGGGQPQH

V: TRBV6-6
size: few
CDR3: ASKVAGSTDTQY

V: TRBV19
size: .
CDR3: ASSIGGAESPLH

V: TRBV28
size: .
CDR3: ASSSHQKNTEAF

V: TRBV7-2
size: .
CDR3: ASSLAGTSGRRGTHEQY

V: TRBV24-1
size: .
CDR3: ATSEGARDILY

V: TRBV19
size: .
CDR3: ASSPTGAFGTEAF

V: TRBV18
size: .
CDR3: ASSPGTSVNTGELF

V: TRBV18
size: .
CDR3: ASSPPGRSSYEQY

V: TRBV24-1
size: .
CDR3: ATSDISNTEAF

V: TRBV11-2
size: once
CDR3: ASSLDLAVYEQY

V: TRBV28
size: .
CDR3: ASSLVQQGRETQY

V: TRBV18
size: .
CDR3: ASSPSDRVGQY